This T cell receptor (beta chain) was captured in a study of blood T cell repertoires in COVID-19. Study at large: Acute-phase and convalescent COVID-19 samples originated in the United States, Italy and Spain. PBMCs, B-cell-depleted T cells, or T cells were the source of the cDNA or gDNA that made up the material.

In germline, CDR1 is KGHSH, CDR2 LQKENI. Trimming at V came to 5 bases and at J to 2 bases, leaving 8 bases not matched to a gene. The CDR3 sequence is 17 residues long. This clone was seen once. Original handling: Cell counts per sample came from amplifying reference gene primers. The data were produced by immunoSEQ multiplex PCR, yet TCRdb's version contains in-frame clones alone and is incomplete. The V and J calls and clone size come from that table; D and trimming were worked out from the DNA. The table shows roughly 100,000 clones, with about four fifths occurring only once. This chain joins TRBV18 and TRBJ2-5; 13 nucleotides agree with TRBD2. The sequenced sample consisted of peripheral blood. The receptor comes from a man between 60 and 75 years old with acute or convalescent COVID-19. The CDR3 here is CASSFLLAGGSQETQYF. In DNA form, the CDR3 reads TGTGCCAGCTCATTCCTACTAGCGGGGGGGTCTCAAGAGACCCAGTACTTC.